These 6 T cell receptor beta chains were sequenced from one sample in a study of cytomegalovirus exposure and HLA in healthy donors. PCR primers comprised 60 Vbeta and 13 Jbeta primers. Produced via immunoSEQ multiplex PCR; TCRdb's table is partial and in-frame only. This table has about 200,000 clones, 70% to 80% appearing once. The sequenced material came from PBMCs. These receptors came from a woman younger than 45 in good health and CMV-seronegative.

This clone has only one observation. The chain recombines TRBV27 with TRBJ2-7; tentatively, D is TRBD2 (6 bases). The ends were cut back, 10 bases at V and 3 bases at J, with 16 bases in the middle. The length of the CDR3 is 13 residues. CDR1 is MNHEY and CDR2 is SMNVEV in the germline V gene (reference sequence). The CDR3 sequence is CATHSRGGYEQYF. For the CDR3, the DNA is TGTGCCACCCACTCGCGGGGAGGCTACGAGCAGTACTTC.

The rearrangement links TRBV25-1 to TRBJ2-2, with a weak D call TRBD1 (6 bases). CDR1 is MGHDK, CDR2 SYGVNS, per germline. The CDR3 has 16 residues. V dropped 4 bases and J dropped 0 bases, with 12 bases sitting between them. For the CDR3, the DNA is TGTGCCAGCAGTGTGTTCGGACAGTCGAACACCGGGGAGCTGTTTTTT. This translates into CASSVFGQSNTGELFF.

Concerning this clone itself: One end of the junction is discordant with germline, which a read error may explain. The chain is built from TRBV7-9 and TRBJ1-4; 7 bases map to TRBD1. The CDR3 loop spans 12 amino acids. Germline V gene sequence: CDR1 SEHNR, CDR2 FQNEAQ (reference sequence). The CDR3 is CSSSPRDSKLFF. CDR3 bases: TGTTCCAGCAGCCCGCGGGACAGCAAACTGTTTTTT. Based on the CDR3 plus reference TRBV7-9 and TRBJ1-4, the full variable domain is DTGVSQNPRHKITKRGQNVTFRCDPISEHNRLYWYRQTLGQGPEFLTYFQNEAQLEKSRLLSDRFSAERPKGSFSTLEIQRTEQGDSAMYLCSSSPRDSKLFFGSGTQLSVL.

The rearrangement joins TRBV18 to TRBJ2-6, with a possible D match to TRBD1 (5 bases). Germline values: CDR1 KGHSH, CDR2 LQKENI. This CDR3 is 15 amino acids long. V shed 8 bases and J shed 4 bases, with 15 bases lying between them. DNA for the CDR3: TGTGCCAGCGGGTTGGCAGGGCAGGGGGCCAACGTCCTGACTTTC. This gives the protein CASGLAGQGANVLTF.

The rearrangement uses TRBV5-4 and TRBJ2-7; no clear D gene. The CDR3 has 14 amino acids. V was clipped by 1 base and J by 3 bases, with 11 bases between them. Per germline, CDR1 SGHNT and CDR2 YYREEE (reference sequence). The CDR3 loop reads CASSLKNKHYEQYF. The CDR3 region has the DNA TGTGCCAGCAGCTTGAAGAACAAACACTACGAGCAGTACTTC. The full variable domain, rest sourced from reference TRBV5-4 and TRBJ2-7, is ETGVTQSPTHLIKTRGQQVTLRCSSQSGHNTVSWYQQALGQGPQFIFQYYREEENGRGNFPPRFSGLQFPNYSSELNVNALELDDSALYLCASSLKNKHYEQYFGPGTRLTVT.

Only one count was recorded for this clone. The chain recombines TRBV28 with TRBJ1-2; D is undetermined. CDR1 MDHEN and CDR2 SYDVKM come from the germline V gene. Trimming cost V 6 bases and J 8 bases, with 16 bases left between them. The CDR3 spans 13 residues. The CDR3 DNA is TGTGCCAGCAGCCCGGGCGGAGGATTCGGCTACACCTTC. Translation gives CASSPGGGFGYTF.